This TCR beta chain was profiled in a study of blood T cell repertoires in COVID-19. Study information: Sources were T cells, B-cell-depleted T cells, or PBMCs; the material itself was cDNA or gDNA.

Sequencing used immunoSEQ multiplex PCR; TCRdb keeps in-frame clones, though not all of them. The sample holds under 300,000 clones, 70% to 90% seen once. The ends were cut back, 3 bases at V and 10 bases at J, with 13 bases in the middle. Germline-derived CDR1 and CDR2 are MDHEN and SYDVKM. This CDR3 contains 13 residues. The sequenced sample was peripheral blood. This sequence was found in a woman in her thirties or forties who had recovered from COVID-19. V is TRBV28 and J is TRBJ2-1; D uncertain. DNA for the CDR3: TGTGCCAGCAGTTTCCCCCCCGCAGAAGAGCAGTTCTTC. It yields the protein CASSFPPAEEQFF.